The 11 T cell receptor beta chains presented below share a single source sample, sequenced in a study of blood T cell repertoires in COVID-19. Sequencing was performed with immunoSEQ multiplex PCR; in TCRdb, only in-frame clones are kept and a portion is missing. The repertoire holds fewer than 300,000 clones, with approximately 82% as singletons. Sequenced material: PBMCs or T cells enriched from blood (not recorded which). All receptors derive from a man aged 40-49 years who had been exposed to COVID-19.

V and J are TRBV7-2 and TRBJ2-1; TRBD2 matches 11 bases. The V segment lost 4 bases and the J segment 9 bases; nucleotides outside the gene matches: 8. CDR3 length: 15 amino acids. Looked up from germline, CDR1 is SGHTA and CDR2 is FQGNSA. The CDR3 DNA sequence: TGTGCCAGCAGCTCCATAGCGGGAGGGCGGCTTGAGCAGTTCTTC. Translating gives CASSSIAGGRLEQFF.

J is TRBJ1-2 and V is TRBV10-3, with 7 bases identical to TRBD1. The CDR3 sequence is 12 residues long. Germline assignment: CDR1 ENHRY and CDR2 SYGVKD. J gave up 8 bases and V 6 bases, and 6 bases lay outside the gene matches. CDR3 bases: TGTGCCATCAGACCGACAGGGATCGGCTACACCTTC. The encoded protein is CAIRPTGIGYTF.

The chain is built from TRBV3-1 (or the pseudogene TRBV3-2) and TRBJ2-7; D gene unclear. Germline-derived CDR1 and CDR2 are LGHDT and YNNKEL (reference sequence). The CDR3 sequence is 12 residues long. Trimming stripped 5 bases from V and 4 bases from J, with 9 bases between. CDR3: CASSSGVYEQYF. CDR3 in DNA: TGTGCCAGCAGCTCAGGCGTGTACGAGCAGTACTTC.

This chain connects TRBV28 to TRBJ2-7; 8 bases match TRBD2. The V segment lost 8 bases and the J segment 4 bases; nucleotides outside the gene matches: 7. The CDR3 extends over 13 amino acids. The germline V gene has CDR1 MDHEN and CDR2 SYDVKM. CDR3 nucleotides: TGTGCCAGCGGCACGGGAGGGAAGTACGAGCAGTACTTC. It yields the protein CASGTGGKYEQYF.

Regarding this clone: The sample contains more than one DNA sequence encoding this CDR3. The chain combines TRBV29-1 with TRBJ2-7; a weak D match, TRBD1 (6 bases). The CDR3 covers 12 residues. V was clipped by 4 bases and J by 1 base, with 8 bases between them. Germline V gene data show CDR1 as SQVTM and CDR2 as ANQGSEA. CDR3 nucleotide sequence: TGCAGCGTTGTCCAGGGGTCCTACGAGCAGTACTTC. Its translation is CSVVQGSYEQYF.

This chain joins TRBV4-1 and TRBJ2-3; 13 bases agree with TRBD2. Trimming at V came to 1 base and at J to 2 bases, leaving 3 bases not matched to a gene. Germline CDR1 is MGHRA and CDR2 is YSYEKL. This CDR3 spans 17 amino acids. The CDR3 here is CASSQGGLAGNTDTQYF. The CDR3 nucleotides read TGCGCCAGCAGCCAAGGGGGACTAGCGGGAAACACAGATACGCAGTATTTT.

The rearrangement links TRBV19 to TRBJ2-5; TRBD2 matches at 13 bases. With 7 bases clipped from V and 4 bases from J, the junction kept 3 bases outside the gene matches. The CDR3 sequence is 14 residues long. CDR1 LNHDA and CDR2 SQIVND come from the germline V gene (reference sequence). The chain's CDR3 is CASTTSGRLETQYF. CDR3 nucleotide sequence: TGTGCCAGTACGACTAGCGGGAGGTTAGAGACCCAGTACTTC.

The chain is built from TRBV6-5 and TRBJ1-2; TRBD1 matches 8 bases. V gave up 6 bases and J gave up 6 bases; unmatched junction bases: 6. In germline, CDR1 is MNHEY, CDR2 SVGAGI. This CDR3 is 13 amino acids long. CDR3 nucleotide sequence: TGTGCCAGCAGGCAAACAGGGGGACATGGCTACACCTTC. It codes for CASRQTGGHGYTF.

This chain connects TRBV23-1 to TRBJ2-3, with 10 bases identical to TRBD1. Being an ORF, TRBV23-1 has a function that is uncertain. The CDR3 is 19 amino acids. The V gene end was trimmed by 2 bases and the J gene end by 4 bases; junction bases not matched to a gene: 15. This CDR3 is CASSQDSTVRDRGSDTQYF. The CDR3 DNA reads as TGCGCCAGCAGTCAAGACTCAACAGTACGGGACAGGGGATCAGATACGCAGTATTTT.

This chain joins TRBV14 and TRBJ2-1, with TRBD2 identical over 7 bases. Germline loops: CDR1 SGHDN, CDR2 FVKESK. The CDR3 contains 18 residues. The V and J ends lost 0 bases and 4 bases, in that order; junction bases with no gene match: 12. The CDR3 spells CASSQDEPTSVFYNEQFF. The CDR3 bases are TGTGCCAGCAGCCAAGATGAGCCTACTAGCGTTTTTTACAATGAGCAGTTCTTC.

This chain joins TRBV5-1 and TRBJ1-3; the D is unclear. The CDR3 has 16 amino acids. Looked up from germline, CDR1 is SGHRS and CDR2 is YFSETQ. Trimming left V 4 bases short and J 0 bases short, with 14 bases between. The CDR3 DNA is TGCGCCAGCAGCCATAGACAACCAGGCTCTGGAAACACCATATATTTT. This gives the protein CASSHRQPGSGNTIYF.